The 10 T cell receptor beta chains listed next were all sequenced from one sample in a study of vaccination effects on CD4 cells after COVID-19. These receptors' antigens are unknown. Before any sequencing was done, the ViraFEST assay used viral peptide pools to expand antigen-specific CD4+ T cells. CD4+ T cells were isolated after approximately 10 days of culture. A PCR test confirmed that the person had SARS-CoV-2 infection between March and December 2020. Vaccination of participants consisted of two doses of either the BNT162b2 or mRNA-1273 vaccine. Clones were read by immunoSEQ multiplex PCR, and TCRdb kept only the in-frame ones, dropping some. The sample carries fewer than 15,000 clones, over 70% recorded once. The sequencing here drew on CD4+ T cells from PBMCs cultured with HCoV-NL63 spike peptides, taken after COVID-19 vaccination. The origin of the receptors is a human donor who had a prior SARS-CoV-2 infection.

CDR3: CASSIRVNYGYTF. The CDR3 DNA reads TGTGCCAGTAGTATACGTGTAAACTATGGCTACACCTTC. The V and J genes are TRBV19 and TRBJ1-2; D is uncertain. Per germline, CDR1 LNHDA and CDR2 SQIVND (reference sequence). V gave up 2 bases and J gave up 2 bases, with 6 bases separating them. This CDR3 is built from 13 residues.

V is TRBV5-4 and J is TRBJ1-2, with TRBD1 identical over 12 bases. The CDR3 runs to 15 residues. CDR1 is SGHNT, CDR2 YYREEE, per germline (reference sequence). V lost 0 bases and J lost 8; bases outside the gene matches: 5. The CDR3 loop reads CASSLEGQGALGYTF. CDR3 DNA sequence: TGTGCCAGCAGCTTGGAGGGACAGGGGGCTTTGGGCTACACCTTC.

V gene TRBV12-5 combines with J gene TRBJ1-5; D is ambiguous. CDR1 is LGHNT, CDR2 FRNRAP, per germline. V lost 0 bases to trimming and J lost 0 bases, with 15 bases between them. The CDR3 length is 18 residues. The CDR3: CASGLVLRRDHSNQPQHF. DNA of the CDR3: TGTGCTAGTGGTTTGGTACTGCGGCGGGATCATAGCAATCAGCCCCAGCATTTT.

This rearrangement joins TRBV18 to TRBJ2-5; possible D gene TRBD1, 5 bases. Trimming took off 3 bases at V and 5 bases at J, with 10 bases between the two ends. Germline V gene data show CDR1 as KGHSH and CDR2 as LQKENI. There are 13 residues in the CDR3. This CDR3 reads CASSPGPGETQYF. The CDR3 DNA follows: TGTGCCAGCTCACCCGGGCCAGGGGAGACCCAGTACTTC.

The CDR3 region is CASSLNREDIQYF. The CDR3 nucleotides are TGTGCCAGCAGCTTGAACAGGGAGGACATTCAGTACTTC. The chain has TRBV5-4 and TRBJ2-4, with D perhaps TRBD1 or TRBD2 (6 bases each). V lost 1 base, J lost 8 bases, and 10 bases lay in between. CDR1 is SGHNT and CDR2 is YYREEE in the germline V gene (reference sequence). The CDR3 consists of 13 residues.

The J gene is TRBJ2-3, the V gene TRBV7-9; TRBD2 matches 16 bases. The germline V gene encodes CDR1 SEHNR and CDR2 FQNEAQ (reference sequence). V was clipped by 5 bases and J by 3 bases; unmatched bases: 8. CDR3 length: 18 amino acids. The CDR3: CASSLGLAGGPVTDTQYF. The CDR3 coding sequence is TGTGCCAGCAGCCTGGGACTAGCGGGAGGGCCCGTTACAGATACGCAGTATTTT.

This chain connects TRBV6-5 to TRBJ1-2; D is unclear. The CDR3 runs to 10 residues. With 10 bases removed from V and 8 bases from J, the gap between germline ends came to 11 bases. Germline lookup yields CDR1 MNHEY and CDR2 SVGAGI. In DNA, the CDR3 is TGTGCCACCCCCGCCGGAGGCTACACCTTC. Its protein product is CATPAGGYTF.

The chain has TRBV2 and TRBJ2-6; TRBD2 matches at 7 bases. Looked up from germline, CDR1 is SNHLY and CDR2 is FYNNEI. J lost 0 bases, V lost 6 bases, and 11 bases had no gene match. The CDR3 is 18 residues long. CDR3 region: CASSVPGGDSSGANVLTF. DNA of the CDR3: TGTGCCAGCAGCGTACCGGGAGGCGATAGCTCTGGGGCCAACGTCCTGACTTTC.

V and J are TRBV3-1 (or the pseudogene TRBV3-2) and TRBJ1-4; perhaps TRBD1 as D (5 bases). CDR1 and CDR2 (germline): LGHDT, YNNKEL (reference sequence). The CDR3 contains 15 residues. V was shortened by 5 bases and J by 4 bases, with 14 bases between the two germline ends. CDR3 in DNA: TGTGCCAGCAGCTTCGCGGGGGGGGGTAATGAAAAACTGTTTTTT. Its translation is CASSFAGGGNEKLFF.

This clone appeared once. The chain employs TRBV5-1 and TRBJ2-3; tentative D call: TRBD1 (6 bases). Trimming shortened V by 0 bases and J by 3 bases, and 8 bases separated the two germline ends. Germline V gives CDR1 SGHRS, CDR2 YFSETQ. This CDR3 contains 14 residues. CDR3 in amino acids: CASSLGQETDTQYF. Written as DNA, the CDR3 is TGCGCCAGCAGCTTGGGACAGGAGACAGATACGCAGTATTTT.